The 30 T cell receptor beta chains below come from one sample, sequenced in a study of blood T cell repertoires in COVID-19. Only in-frame clones appear in the TCRdb table, and some are missing; sequencing was by immunoSEQ multiplex PCR. The table has 200,000 to 250,000 clones, 70% to 85% seen once. Material: PBMCs or T cells enriched from blood (not recorded which). These TCRs come from a woman aged 55 to 70 who had recovered from COVID-19.

This clone has only one observation. In DNA, the CDR3 is TGTGCCGGAGGCAGGCGGGATTCGGCCGGGGAGCTGTTTTTT. It codes for CAGGRRDSAGELFF. This chain connects TRBV7-8 to TRBJ2-2; D possibly corresponds to TRBD2 (6 bases). The CDR3 has 14 amino acids. V dropped 11 bases and J dropped 6 bases, with 19 bases sitting between them. CDR1 is SGHVS, CDR2 FQNEAQ, per germline. The full variable domain, with the rest looked up from reference TRBV7-8 and TRBJ2-2, is GAGVSQSPRYKVAKRGQDVALRCDPISGHVSLFWYQQALGQGPEFLTYFQNEAQLDKSGLPSDRFFAERPEGSVSTLKIQRTQQEDSAVYLCAGGRRDSAGELFFGEGSRLTVL.

The J gene is TRBJ2-1, the V gene TRBV6-5; D gene unclear. This CDR3 has 16 amino acids. The germline V and J ends were trimmed by 0 bases and 7 bases, with 16 bases remaining between them. The germline V gene has CDR1 MNHEY and CDR2 SVGAGI. The CDR3 DNA follows: TGTGCCAGCAGTTACTCGATAAGGTCGTCAGGTAATGAGCAGTTCTTC. It specifies CASSYSIRSSGNEQFF.

The rearrangement links TRBV19 to TRBJ2-3; 10 bases match TRBD2. Unmatched junction bases numbered 5, after V lost 8 bases and J lost 0 bases. The CDR3 contains 15 residues. From germline, CDR1 is LNHDA and CDR2 SQIVND (reference sequence). The CDR3 DNA reads TGTGCCAGTCGTACTAGCGGGGCTAGCACAGATACGCAGTATTTT. Amino acids: CASRTSGASTDTQYF.

In this sample, this clone turned up a few times. The chain carries TRBV12-3 or TRBV12-4 and TRBJ1-2; 8 positions match TRBD1. V lost 5 bases and J lost 4; bases outside the gene matches: 3. The CDR3 loop spans 13 amino acids. CDR3 protein: CASSGGTGYGYTF. DNA for the CDR3: TGTGCCAGCAGTGGGGGGACAGGCTATGGCTACACCTTC.

This clone was observed a handful of times. The gene calls are TRBV7-9 and TRBJ1-3; D unresolved. The germline gives CDR1 SEHNR, CDR2 FQNEAQ (reference sequence). This CDR3 is 14 amino acids long. The germline V and J ends were trimmed by 9 bases and 0 bases, with 12 bases remaining between them. CDR3 residues: CASLTEFSGNTIYF. CDR3 DNA sequence: TGTGCCAGTCTGACTGAGTTCTCTGGAAACACCATATATTTT.

The rearrangement uses TRBV19 and TRBJ1-5; unclear D gene. The germline V gene encodes CDR1 LNHDA and CDR2 SQIVND (reference sequence). Trimming left V 1 base short and J 2 bases short, with 9 bases between. The CDR3 length is 15 residues. The CDR3 sequence: CASSIAGGGNQPQHF. The CDR3 DNA reads TGTGCCAGTAGTATAGCGGGTGGAGGCAATCAGCCCCAGCATTTT.

The J gene is TRBJ2-2, the V gene TRBV13; 8 bases line up with TRBD1. CDR3 length: 17 residues. The V and J ends lost 2 bases and 4 bases, in that order; junction bases with no gene match: 9. Germline V gene lookup returns CDR1 PRHDT and CDR2 FYEKMQ (reference sequence). As DNA, the CDR3 is TGTGCCAGCAGCTTACGGCAGGGGGCTTTGGGCACCGGGGAGCTGTTTTTT. Translation: CASSLRQGALGTGELFF.

This clone has only one observation. The genes are TRBV3-1 (or the pseudogene TRBV3-2) and TRBJ1-2; D is ambiguous. Trimming left V 1 base short and J 7 bases short, with 13 bases between. The CDR3 is 14 amino acids. CDR1 LGHDT and CDR2 YNNKEL come from the germline V gene (reference sequence). Here the CDR3 reads CASSQGRLRGGYTF. The CDR3 DNA sequence: TGTGCCAGCAGCCAAGGTCGATTACGAGGTGGCTACACCTTC.

Comments on this clone: Other nucleotide sequences from this sample produce the same CDR3. The V gene is TRBV27, the J gene TRBJ1-2; tentatively, D is TRBD1 (6 bases). The CDR3 extends over 13 amino acids. V dropped 6 bases and J dropped 2 bases, with 10 bases sitting between them. Germline CDR1 reads MNHEY; CDR2 reads SMNVEV (reference sequence). The CDR3 DNA reads as TGTGCCAGCAGCCTTGACAGGAACTATGGCTACACCTTC. Its protein product is CASSLDRNYGYTF.

V and J are TRBV7-2 and TRBJ1-1; D ambiguous. The CDR3 consists of 13 residues. V lost 3 bases and J 1 base, leaving 6 bases between the germline ends. Germline-derived CDR1 and CDR2 are SGHTA and FQGNSA. The CDR3 is CASSFEGNTEAFF. The CDR3 DNA sequence: TGTGCCAGCAGCTTTGAGGGGAACACTGAAGCTTTCTTT.

V usage is TRBV12-3 or TRBV12-4 and J usage is TRBJ1-5; D is possibly TRBD1 (6 bases). CDR3 length equals 13 residues. V shed 6 bases and J shed 5 bases, with 11 bases lying between them. In DNA form, the CDR3 reads TGTGCCAGCAGCTCCCGACAGGATCAGCCCCAGCATTTT. Translated: CASSSRQDQPQHF.

V usage is TRBV11-2 and J usage is TRBJ2-1; maybe TRBD1 (6 bases). The CDR3 spans 12 residues. Germline assignment: CDR1 SGHAT and CDR2 FQNNGV. The ends were cut back, 4 bases at V and 9 bases at J, with 10 bases in the middle. DNA for the CDR3: TGTGCCAGCAGCTCAACAGGGATTGAGCAGTTCTTC. Its translation is CASSSTGIEQFF.

This rearrangement joins TRBV6-2 or TRBV6-3 to TRBJ1-4, with a tentative D call TRBD1 (6 bases). The CDR3 sequence is 17 residues long. Trimming pared 4 bases from V and 0 bases from J, leaving 15 bases between. Germline CDR1 is MNHEY and CDR2 is SVGEGT. In DNA form, the CDR3 reads TGTGCCAGCAGTTCCCACTGGACAGCTTCAACTAATGAAAAACTGTTTTTT. It translates to CASSSHWTASTNEKLFF.

This clone was found a few times. This chain links TRBV18 with TRBJ1-1; 7 bases align to TRBD1. V lost 3 bases and J lost 2; bases outside the gene matches: 12. The germline V gene encodes CDR1 KGHSH and CDR2 LQKENI. The CDR3 is made up of 17 amino acids. CDR3 nucleotide sequence: TGTGCCAGCTCACCCGATGTCCCGACAGGGCGAAACACTGAAGCTTTCTTT. It is translated as CASSPDVPTGRNTEAFF.

This rearrangement joins TRBV19 to TRBJ2-1; 8 bases line up with TRBD1. Germline CDR1 and CDR2: LNHDA and SQIVND (reference sequence). V was pared by 4 bases and J by 2 bases, with 7 bases of the junction left unmatched. The CDR3 is made up of 16 amino acids. The CDR3, as DNA: TGTGCCAGTAGTACCCCGGACAGGGCCGCCTACAATGAGCAGTTCTTC. Residues: CASSTPDRAAYNEQFF.

This clone was observed once. CDR3 sequence (DNA): TGTGCCAGTAGTCCAATGACAGGGGGTGACACTGAAGCTTTCTTT. Residues: CASSPMTGGDTEAFF. This chain links TRBV19 with TRBJ1-1, with 9 bases that match TRBD1. CDR1 and CDR2 from the germline V gene are LNHDA and SQIVND (reference sequence). The trim removed 5 bases at V and 3 bases at J, leaving 7 bases unmatched. CDR3 length: 15 amino acids.

J is TRBJ1-4 and V is TRBV4-2; 8 positions agree with TRBD1. Trimming cost V 4 bases and J 4 bases; bases outside gene matches: 8. CDR3 length: 16 amino acids. The germline gives CDR1 LGHNA, CDR2 YNFKEQ. The DNA for the CDR3 is TGTGCCAGCAGCCCTTATAAGACAGGGGTTAATGAAAAACTGTTTTTT. Translated: CASSPYKTGVNEKLFF.

The chain uses TRBV15 and TRBJ1-3; a weak D match, TRBD1 (6 bases). The V end was cut by 0 bases, the J end by 4 bases, with 13 bases between. Per germline, CDR1 LNHNV and CDR2 YYDKDF (reference sequence). CDR3 length: 16 residues. The chain's CDR3 is CATSRDVGQQGNTIYF. Here the CDR3 DNA reads TGTGCCACCAGCAGAGATGTCGGACAGCAGGGAAACACCATATATTTT. The whole variable domain, filled in from reference TRBV15 and TRBJ1-3, reads DAMVIQNPRYQVTQFGKPVTLSCSQTLNHNVMYWYQQKSSQAPKLLFHYYDKDFNNEADTPDNFQSRRPNTSFCFLDIRSPGLGDTAMYLCATSRDVGQQGNTIYFGEGSWLTVV.

The J gene is TRBJ1-1, the V gene TRBV21-1; the table's D call, TRBD1, has no DNA check behind it. TRBV21-1 is labeled a pseudogene. This CDR3 contains 15 residues. CDR3 sequence: CASNHGTGLNTEAFF. The CDR3 DNA sequence: TGTGCCAGCAACCACGGGACAGGGTTGAACACTGAAGCTTTCTTT.

The chain uses TRBV18 and TRBJ1-2; 10 nucleotides align to TRBD1. V lost 2 bases to trimming and J lost 8 bases; unmatched junction nucleotides: 11. This CDR3 is 16 amino acids long. CDR1 KGHSH and CDR2 LQKENI come from the germline V gene. In DNA, the CDR3 is TGTGCCAGCTCACCAGCCCGGGACAGGGGACCCGGGGGCTACACCTTC. This encodes CASSPARDRGPGGYTF.

The genes are TRBV10-3 and TRBJ2-3, with D perhaps TRBD2 (5 bases). The V gene lost 10 bases and the J gene lost 3 bases, with 8 bases spanning the gap. The CDR3 loop spans 11 amino acids. CDR1 ENHRY and CDR2 SYGVKD come from the germline V gene. The CDR3 loop reads CATGLTDTQYF. Written as DNA, the CDR3 is TGTGCCACTGGACTTACAGATACGCAGTATTTT.

This clone was recorded only once. V gene TRBV6-1 combines with J gene TRBJ1-2; D remains unclear. Trimming left V 3 bases short and J 0 bases short, with 11 bases between. The CDR3 is 15 residues long. Germline assignment: CDR1 MNHNS and CDR2 SASEGT. The DNA for the CDR3 is TGTGCCAGCAGTGAGGGAGTGATTCCTAACTATGGCTACACCTTC. Encoded protein: CASSEGVIPNYGYTF.

The chain joins TRBV18 to TRBJ1-2, with 7 bases that match TRBD1. Germline V CDR1 and CDR2: KGHSH, LQKENI. J lost 4 bases, V lost 3 bases, and 8 bases had no gene match. The CDR3 runs 15 residues. The CDR3 nucleotides read TGTGCCAGCTCACCTAGGGGACAGCTTGGCTATGGCTACACCTTC. Translating gives CASSPRGQLGYGYTF. The complete variable domain, with remaining parts taken from reference TRBV18 and TRBJ1-2, reads NAGVMQNPRHLVRRRGQEARLRCSPMKGHSHVYWYRQLPEEGLKFMVYLQKENIIDESGMPKERFSAEFPKEGPSILRIQQVVRGDSAAYFCASSPRGQLGYGYTFGSGTRLTVV.

This clone showed up just a few times. The V call is TRBV6-2 or TRBV6-3, the J call TRBJ2-7; D gene unclear. The V gene's germline CDR1 is MNHEY and CDR2 SVGEGT. The V gene lost 2 bases and the J gene lost 7 bases, with 9 bases spanning the gap. The CDR3 sequence is 12 residues long. CDR3 residues: CASSYTPREQYF. For the CDR3, the DNA is TGTGCCAGCAGTTACACCCCCCGGGAGCAGTACTTC.

The rearrangement links TRBV3-1 (or the pseudogene TRBV3-2) to TRBJ2-7; D possibly corresponds to TRBD1 (6 bases). This CDR3 spans 14 amino acids. Germline V CDR1 and CDR2: LGHDT, YNNKEL (reference sequence). Between the trimmed V and J ends, which lost 3 bases and 6 bases, there was a span of 15 bases. The CDR3, as DNA: TGTGCCAGCAGCCAGAACACCGACAGGTTCGAGCAGTACTTC. Its translation is CASSQNTDRFEQYF.

The DNA for the CDR3 is TGTGCCAGCACCCCGGTCCGCTCGCCTCAGAACACTGAAGCTTTCTTT. This encodes CASTPVRSPQNTEAFF. The chain links TRBV27 to TRBJ1-1, with unresolved D. Trimming shortened V by 7 bases and J by 1 base, and 19 bases separated the two germline ends. Germline values: CDR1 MNHEY, CDR2 SMNVEV (reference sequence). CDR3 length: 16 amino acids.

For this clone: Distinct nucleotide sequences in the sample also encode this CDR3. The V call is TRBV5-4, the J call TRBJ1-1; tentatively, D is TRBD1 (5 bases). Between the trimmed V and J ends, which lost 0 bases and 1 base, there was a span of 7 bases. Germline V gene lookup returns CDR1 SGHNT and CDR2 YYREEE (reference sequence). The CDR3 runs to 14 residues. The CDR3 DNA follows: TGTGCCAGCAGCTTGGGGACAAGGAACACTGAAGCTTTCTTT. It is translated as CASSLGTRNTEAFF. Full variable domain (rest looked up from reference TRBV5-4 and TRBJ1-1): ETGVTQSPTHLIKTRGQQVTLRCSSQSGHNTVSWYQQALGQGPQFIFQYYREEENGRGNFPPRFSGLQFPNYSSELNVNALELDDSALYLCASSLGTRNTEAFFGQGTRLTVV.

V gene TRBV19 combines with J gene TRBJ2-5; 10 bases match TRBD1. The CDR3 length is 14 residues. CDR1 and CDR2 from the germline V gene are LNHDA and SQIVND (reference sequence). Unmatched junction bases numbered 8, after V lost 4 bases and J lost 9 bases. CDR3 DNA: TGTGCCAGTAGTACCGTCGGGACAGGGGATCCCCAGTACTTC. Translation: CASSTVGTGDPQYF.

This chain links TRBV5-1 with TRBJ1-3; possible D gene TRBD1, 5 bases. V was clipped by 4 bases and J by 0 bases, with 11 bases between them. The CDR3 length is 15 residues. Germline CDR1 SGHRS, CDR2 YFSETQ. The CDR3 DNA reads TGCGCCAGCAGCCCCGACAGCTACTCTGGAAACACCATATATTTT. Translated, it gives CASSPDSYSGNTIYF. Supplemented by reference TRBV5-1 and TRBJ1-3, the full variable domain reads KAGVTQTPRYLIKTRGQQVTLSCSPISGHRSVSWYQQTPGQGLQFLFEYFSETQRNKGNFPGRFSGRQFSNSRSEMNVSTLELGDSALYLCASSPDSYSGNTIYFGEGSWLTVV.

This rearrangement joins TRBV10-3 to TRBJ1-6; D gene ambiguous. With 0 bases removed from V and 6 bases from J, the gap between germline ends came to 6 bases. This CDR3 is 14 amino acids long. Per the germline V gene, CDR1 is ENHRY and CDR2 is SYGVKD. The CDR3 DNA reads TGTGCCATCAGTGAGTCCGGGGTTAATTCACCCCTCCACTTT. Translation gives CAISESGVNSPLHF.